The 12 T cell receptor beta chains listed next were all sequenced from one sample in a study of T cell responses to AZD1222 COVID-19 vaccine. TCRdb's table, derived via immunoSEQ multiplex PCR, lists solely in-frame clones and lacks some. This sample has about 140,000 clones, with about 90% found just once. Sequencing used peripheral blood, obtained on day 0 of AZD1222 vaccination. The receptors shown here come from an adult in good health.

The J gene is TRBJ1-1, the V gene TRBV4-2, with D hard to call. CDR1 is LGHNA, CDR2 YNFKEQ, per germline. The V and J ends lost 3 bases and 5 bases respectively, with 13 bases between them. This CDR3 is 14 amino acids long. The CDR3 bases are TGTGCCAGCAGCCAGATCAAGGCGGGGACTGAAGCTTTCTTT. Its protein product is CASSQIKAGTEAFF.

V gene TRBV18 combines with J gene TRBJ1-5; 12 positions agree with TRBD1. Germline V gene data show CDR1 as KGHSH and CDR2 as LQKENI. The CDR3 length is 17 residues. The V segment lost 3 bases and the J segment 7 bases; nucleotides outside the gene matches: 10. This chain's CDR3 is CASSPDTDGTGGQPQHF. Written as DNA, the CDR3 is TGTGCCAGCTCACCCGATACAGACGGGACAGGGGGCCAGCCCCAGCATTTT.

The chain employs TRBV27 and TRBJ1-1; the D gene is possibly TRBD1 (6 bases). Germline V CDR1 and CDR2: MNHEY, SMNVEV (reference sequence). The CDR3 sequence is 15 residues long. V gave up 5 bases and J gave up 4 bases, with 17 bases separating them. The CDR3 DNA reads as TGTGCCAGCAGTACGTACAGGGCGTTGGGCACTGAAGCTTTCTTT. Protein sequence: CASSTYRALGTEAFF.

This chain uses TRBV28 with TRBJ1-5; D perhaps matches TRBD1 (6 bases). Trimming cost V 5 bases and J 2 bases, with 22 bases left between them. CDR3 size: 18 residues. CDR1 is MDHEN and CDR2 is SYDVKM in the germline V gene. This CDR3 is CASSSFPRSTGRNQPQHF. CDR3 DNA sequence: TGTGCCAGCAGTAGTTTTCCTCGTTCTACAGGGCGCAATCAGCCCCAGCATTTT. Using reference TRBV28 and TRBJ1-5 for the parts outside the CDR3, the full variable domain is DVKVTQSSRYLVKRTGEKVFLECVQDMDHENMFWYRQDPGLGLRLIYFSYDVKMKEKGDIPEGYSVSREKKERFSLILESASTNQTSMYLCASSSFPRSTGRNQPQHFGDGTRLSIL.

This rearrangement joins TRBV28 to TRBJ1-6; no clear D gene. This CDR3 is built from 12 residues. Trimming left V 3 bases short and J 14 bases short, with 11 bases between. CDR1 and CDR2 from the germline V gene are MDHEN and SYDVKM. The CDR3 region has the DNA TGTGCCAGCAGTTTTTCTCCCTCTACCCTCCACTTT. Translated: CASSFSPSTLHF.

The chain couples TRBV27 to TRBJ2-5; D tentatively reads TRBD1 or TRBD2 (5 bases each). CDR1 and CDR2 from the germline V gene are MNHEY and SMNVEV (reference sequence). V lost 6 bases, J lost 6 bases, and 8 bases lay in between. CDR3 length: 11 amino acids. CDR3 bases: TGTGCCAGCAGCCAGGGACAGACCCAGTACTTC. Its translation: CASSQGQTQYF.

The chain links TRBV4-3 to TRBJ1-1, with 7 nucleotides matching TRBD1. CDR3 length equals 18 residues. Germline V CDR1 and CDR2: LGHNA, YSLEER. With 0 bases clipped from V and 10 bases from J, the junction kept 20 bases outside the gene matches. The CDR3 spells CASSQEGSWDSSFIGAFF. DNA for the CDR3: TGCGCCAGCAGCCAAGAAGGGAGCTGGGACAGCTCTTTTATAGGAGCTTTCTTT.

The genes are TRBV7-3 and TRBJ1-1, with unresolved D. V was clipped by 6 bases and J by 10 bases, with 24 bases between them. This CDR3 comprises 15 residues. CDR1 and CDR2 from the germline V gene are SGHTA and FQGTGA. Here the CDR3 DNA reads TGTGCCAGCAGTCGCCGCGGAGACCGCGCTTCGGGAGCTTTCTTT. Encoded protein: CASSRRGDRASGAFF.

J is TRBJ2-1 and V is TRBV11-2, with 11 bases aligning to TRBD2. The germline gives CDR1 SGHAT, CDR2 FQNNGV. The CDR3 is made up of 17 amino acids. Trimming removed 3 bases from V and 6 bases from J; junction bases left unmatched: 10. The CDR3 loop is CASSFDLAGGPSNEQFF. The CDR3 nucleotides read TGTGCCAGCAGCTTCGACTTAGCGGGAGGGCCTTCCAATGAGCAGTTCTTC.

The genes are TRBV27 and TRBJ2-5; 7 positions agree with TRBD1. Trimming removed 5 bases from V and 6 bases from J; junction bases left unmatched: 12. Germline V gene lookup returns CDR1 MNHEY and CDR2 SMNVEV (reference sequence). There are 15 residues in the CDR3. CDR3 coding DNA: TGTGCCAGCAGTCCCCGACAGGGACGACTTCAGACCCAGTACTTC. Amino acids: CASSPRQGRLQTQYF.

In its sample, this clone was seen once. CDR3 nucleotide sequence: TGTGCCAGCAGTGAAGCTTGGGTTTCAACTAATGAAAAACTGTTTTTT. This translates into CASSEAWVSTNEKLFF. J is TRBJ1-4 and V is TRBV6-1; the D is unclear. CDR3 length equals 16 residues. CDR1 MNHNS and CDR2 SASEGT come from the germline V gene. Deletions cut 0 bases from V and 0 bases from J, with 8 bases between.

This chain uses TRBV6-5 with TRBJ2-5, with D maybe TRBD2 (6 bases). Germline V CDR1 and CDR2: MNHEY, SVGAGI. This CDR3 has 12 residues. Trimming removed 8 bases at V and 5 bases at J, with 12 bases between. This chain's CDR3 is CASRGFDETQYF. CDR3 nucleotides: TGTGCCAGCCGGGGGTTCGACGAGACCCAGTACTTC.